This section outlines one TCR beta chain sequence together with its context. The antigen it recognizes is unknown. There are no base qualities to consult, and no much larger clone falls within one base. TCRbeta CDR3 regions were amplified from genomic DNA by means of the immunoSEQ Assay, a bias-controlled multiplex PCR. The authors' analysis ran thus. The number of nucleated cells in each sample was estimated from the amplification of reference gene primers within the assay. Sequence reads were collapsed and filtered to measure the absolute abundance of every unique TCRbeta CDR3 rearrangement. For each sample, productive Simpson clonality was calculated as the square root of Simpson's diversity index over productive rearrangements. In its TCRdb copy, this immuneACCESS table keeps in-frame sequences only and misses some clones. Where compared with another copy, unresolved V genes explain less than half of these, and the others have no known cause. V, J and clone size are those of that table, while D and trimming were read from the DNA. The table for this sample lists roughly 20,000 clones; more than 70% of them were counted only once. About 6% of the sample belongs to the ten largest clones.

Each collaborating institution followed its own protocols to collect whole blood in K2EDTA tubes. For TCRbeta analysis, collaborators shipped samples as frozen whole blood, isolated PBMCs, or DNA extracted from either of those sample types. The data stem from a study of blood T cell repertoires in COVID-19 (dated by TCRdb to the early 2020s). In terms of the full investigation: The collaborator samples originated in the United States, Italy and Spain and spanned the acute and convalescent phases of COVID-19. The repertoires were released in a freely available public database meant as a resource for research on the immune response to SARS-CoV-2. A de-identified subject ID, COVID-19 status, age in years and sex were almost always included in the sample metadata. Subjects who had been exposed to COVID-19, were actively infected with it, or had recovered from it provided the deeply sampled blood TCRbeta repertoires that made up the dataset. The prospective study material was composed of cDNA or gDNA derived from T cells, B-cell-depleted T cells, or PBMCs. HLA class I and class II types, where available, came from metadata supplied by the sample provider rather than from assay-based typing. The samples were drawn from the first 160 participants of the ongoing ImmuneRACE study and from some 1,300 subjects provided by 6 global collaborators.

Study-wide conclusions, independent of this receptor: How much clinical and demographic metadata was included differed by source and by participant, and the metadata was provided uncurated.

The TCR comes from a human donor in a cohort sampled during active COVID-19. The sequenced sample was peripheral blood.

The bases are TGTGCCAGCAGCGCGCGGGTGTCGAGCGGGGATACGCAGTATTTT. This yields the protein CASSARVSSGDTQYF. The chain links TRBV5-6 with TRBJ2-3; matching of 6 bases hints at TRBD2 as the D gene. From a lookup of the germline V gene, CDR1 and CDR2 are SGHDT and YYEEEE. The CDR3 runs 15 residues from the cysteine to the phenylalanine. Only the CDR3 portion is preserved as DNA: 45 bases, with reading frame beginning at the first base. V is clipped by 4 bases and J by 6 bases, and the sequence between their germline boundaries is 18 bases long.